This TCR beta chain was identified during a study of kidney transplant recipient with SARS-CoV-2 infection. CDR3 length: 15 residues. Germline CDR1 SGDLS, CDR2 YYNGEE. Deletions cut 0 bases from V and 9 bases from J, with 13 bases between. As to this clonotype: This may be a read error: a much more frequent sequence differs by one nucleotide. The conserved final phenylalanine or tryptophan is absent from the CDR3, which likely points to a read error.

TCRdb re-analysed the reads in MiXCR, keeping a single row per CDR3 protein. Among about 240,000 distinct CDR3 sequences listed, around 30% were seen once. The sample here was a blood sample, taken at baseline and on roughly day 120 from a kidney transplant recipient. The J gene is TRBJ1-6, the V gene TRBV9; maybe TRBD1 (5 bases). The receptor's source is a young adult male patient who had COVID-19 and was a kidney transplant recipient. Some T cells may arise from the graft donor. The DNA for the CDR3 is TGTGCCAGCAGCGTAGAGACAGCAGGCCTTTCACCCCTCCACCTT. It translates to CASSVETAGLSPLHL.